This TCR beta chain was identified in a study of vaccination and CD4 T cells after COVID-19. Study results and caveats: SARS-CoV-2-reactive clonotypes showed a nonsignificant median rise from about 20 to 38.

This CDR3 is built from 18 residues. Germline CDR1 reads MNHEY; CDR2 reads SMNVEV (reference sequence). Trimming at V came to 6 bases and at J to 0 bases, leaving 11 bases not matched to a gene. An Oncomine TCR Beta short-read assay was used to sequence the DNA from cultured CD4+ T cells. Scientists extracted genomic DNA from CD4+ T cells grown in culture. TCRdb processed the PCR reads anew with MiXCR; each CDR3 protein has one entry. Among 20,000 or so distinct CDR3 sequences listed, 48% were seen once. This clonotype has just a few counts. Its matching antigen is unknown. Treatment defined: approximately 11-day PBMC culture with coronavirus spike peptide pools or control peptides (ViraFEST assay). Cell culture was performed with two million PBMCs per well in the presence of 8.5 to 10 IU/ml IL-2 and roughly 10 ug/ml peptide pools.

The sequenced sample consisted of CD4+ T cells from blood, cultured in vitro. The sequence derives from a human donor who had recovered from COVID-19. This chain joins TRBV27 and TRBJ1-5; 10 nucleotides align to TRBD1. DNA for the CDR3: TGTGCCAGCAGGCCGACAGGGGGCCCTCATAGTAGCAATCAGCCCCAGCATTTT. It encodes CASRPTGGPHSSNQPQHF.